This passage covers 32 T cell receptor beta chains from one sample sequenced in a study of T cells in women clearing cervical HPV infection. Repertoires were generated with immunoSEQ multiplex PCR, while TCRdb's copy carries only in-frame clones and drops some. The clone table shows some 39,000 clones, with the ten largest holding 1.7%. Sequenced material: blood buffy coat. These TCRs come from a woman aged 18 to 75 with a cervical HPV16 infection that either progressed to CIN3+ or cleared (not recorded which).

CDR3 DNA, as far as it was read: TGTGCCAGCAGTGAAGGCGCCGGCGGGGCC. The encoded protein is CASSEGAGGA. The complete CDR3 protein is CASSEGAGGAYTF. The rearrangement links TRBV2 to TRBJ1-2, with D perhaps TRBD1 (5 bases). Read data end 3 residues before the CDR3 end; the end is taken from the germline J gene. CDR3 size: 13 residues. The V gene's germline CDR1 is SNHLY and CDR2 FYNNEI.

Comments on this clone: The CDR3 end lies 3 residues beyond the end of the read and is filled in from the germline J gene. V and J are TRBV4-2 and TRBJ1-6, with 7 positions matching TRBD1. The CDR3 loop spans 16 amino acids. J was trimmed by 3 bases and V by 8 bases; bases with no gene match: 10. Germline-derived CDR1 and CDR2 are LGHNA and YNFKEQ. CDR3 DNA (partial): TGTGCCAGCTCCCCTCCAGGGGGAGACTATAATTCACCC. Translated: CASSPPGGDYNSP. The CDR3 as a whole reads CASSPPGGDYNSPLHF.

Remarks on this clone: The read is 3 residues too short to cover the CDR3 end, so that end is filled in from the germline J gene. V usage is TRBV5-1 and J usage is TRBJ2-1, with D maybe TRBD2 (6 bases). The length of the CDR3 is 16 residues. Germline loops: CDR1 SGHRS, CDR2 YFSETQ. The ends were cut back, 1 base at V and 2 bases at J, with 13 bases in the middle. CDR3 loop: CASSLFGGATYNEQFF. CDR3 DNA, as far as it was read: TGCGCCAGCAGCTTGTTCGGAGGGGCGACCTACAATGAG.

Points on this clone: The read is 3 residues too short to cover the CDR3 end, so that end is filled in from the germline J gene. V is TRBV11-2 and J is TRBJ1-1; a possible D gene is TRBD1 (6 bases). Germline V gives CDR1 SGHAT, CDR2 FQNNGV. V lost 3 bases to trimming and J lost 2 bases, with 10 bases between them. This CDR3 has 14 residues. The DNA read from the CDR3 is TGTGCCAGCAGCTTGACCAGGGGAAACACTGAA. Its translation is CASSLTRGNTE. The full CDR3 is CASSLTRGNTEAFF.

As to this clone: The CDR3 is cut off 3 residues early in the read; its end comes from the germline J gene. The rearrangement joins TRBV11-2 to TRBJ2-7; no firm D call. The CDR3 contains 14 residues. The ends were cut back, 0 bases at V and 2 bases at J, with 8 bases in the middle. Germline loops: CDR1 SGHAT, CDR2 FQNNGV. The sequenced CDR3 bases are TGTGCCAGCAGCTTAGAGGTCGGTCCCTACGAG. Protein sequence: CASSLEVGPYE. The whole CDR3 reads CASSLEVGPYEQYF.

This chain's CDR3 is CASSVGQGLGNEKLFF. CDR3 DNA (partial): TGCGCCAGCAGCGTTGGACAGGGGCTCGGTAATGAAAAA. The V and J genes are TRBV5-1 and TRBJ1-4; 9 bases are a match to TRBD1. The read terminates 3 residues before the CDR3 end, so the remaining end is supplied by the germline J gene. CDR3 size: 16 residues. Trimming cost V 4 bases and J 4 bases; bases outside gene matches: 8. Looked up from germline, CDR1 is SGHRS and CDR2 is YFSETQ.

Remarks on this clone: The read stops 3 residues short of the end of the CDR3; the missing end is completed from the germline J gene. This sequence joins TRBV2 and TRBJ2-7; weak D call: TRBD1 (6 bases). The CDR3 spans 15 residues. Germline CDR1 reads SNHLY; CDR2 reads FYNNEI. Trimming took off 8 bases at V and 2 bases at J, with 19 bases between the two ends. CDR3 DNA, as far as it was read: TGTGCCAGCGCCTTTAACCGGGACAACGCCTACGAG. The encoded protein is CASAFNRDNAYE. The CDR3 in its entirety is CASAFNRDNAYEQYF.

Points on this clone: The read stops 3 residues short of the end of the CDR3; the missing end is completed from the germline J gene. V and J are TRBV29-1 and TRBJ2-3; 8 nucleotides agree with TRBD2. J was trimmed by 3 bases and V by 4 bases; bases with no gene match: 6. The germline V gene has CDR1 SQVTM and CDR2 ANQGSEA. CDR3 length: 14 residues. CDR3 sequence: CSVVRGGLTDTQYF. The CDR3 DNA, read in part, is TGCAGCGTTGTACGGGGGGGCCTGACAGATACG.

Notes on this clone: The read falls 3 residues short of the CDR3 end, and the missing part is taken from the germline J gene. This sequence joins TRBV28 and TRBJ2-7, with 9 bases matching TRBD1. This CDR3 has 16 amino acids. The trim removed 6 bases at V and 4 bases at J, leaving 13 bases unmatched. Germline CDR1 and CDR2: MDHEN and SYDVKM. CDR3 sequence: CASSLLPGQGIYEQYF. CDR3 DNA (partial): TGTGCCAGCAGCCTTCTGCCCGGACAGGGGATATACGAG.

Details on this clone: The read stops 3 residues short of the end of the CDR3; the missing end is completed from the germline J gene. The V and J genes are TRBV7-6 and TRBJ1-2, with D possibly being TRBD1 (5 bases). CDR1 is SGHVS, CDR2 FNYEAQ, per germline. The CDR3 sequence is 15 residues long. CDR3 DNA, as far as it was read: TGTGCCAGCAGCCCTTGGGGGAGCGGGACCTACGAC. It encodes CASSPWGSGTYD. The entire CDR3 protein is CASSPWGSGTYDYTF.

As regards this clone: The read falls 3 residues short of the CDR3 end, and the missing part is taken from the germline J gene. The chain couples TRBV24-1 to TRBJ2-3; the D call may be TRBD1 or TRBD2 (5 bases each). CDR1 and CDR2 from the germline V gene are KGHDR and SFDVKD. This CDR3 spans 15 amino acids. V was trimmed by 1 base and J by 5 bases, leaving 12 bases between them. CDR3 protein: CATSDFRGVEDTQYF. The sequenced part of the CDR3 DNA is TGTGCCACCAGTGATTTCAGAGGGGTCGAAGATACG.

To note about this clone: The CDR3 is cut off 3 residues early in the read; its end comes from the germline J gene. The V call is TRBV19, the J call TRBJ1-1, with 8 bases identical to TRBD1. J lost 5 bases, V lost 10 bases, and 6 bases had no gene match. From germline, CDR1 is LNHDA and CDR2 SQIVND (reference sequence). The CDR3 has 12 residues. The covered CDR3 bases are TGTGCCATCAGAACAGGGGGAACTGAA. This codes for CAIRTGGTE. From start to end, the CDR3 is CAIRTGGTEAFF.

CDR3 loop: CASNTGIGEKLFF. The DNA read from the CDR3 is TGTGCCAGCAACACAGGGATTGGGGAAAAG. The V gene is TRBV19, the J gene TRBJ2-2; weak D call: TRBD1 (6 bases). The read ends 3 residues before the CDR3 terminus; that terminus is restored from the germline J gene. Germline CDR1 LNHDA, CDR2 SQIVND (reference sequence). This CDR3 has 13 residues.

A note on this clone: Read sequence stops 3 residues before the CDR3 end, and the germline J gene provides the missing end. The chain couples TRBV6-2 or TRBV6-3 to TRBJ1-1; weak D call: TRBD1 (6 bases). CDR3 size: 15 residues. V gave up 2 bases and J gave up 5 bases, with 15 bases separating them. Germline CDR1 reads MNHEY; CDR2 reads SVGEGT. The sequenced part of the CDR3 DNA is TGTGCCAGCAGTTACGGGACATTTAGAGGTACTGAA. Translating gives CASSYGTFRGTE. The whole CDR3 sequence reads CASSYGTFRGTEAFF.

Remarks on this clone: The read ends 3 residues early relative to the CDR3; the germline J gene fills the gap. This chain joins TRBV19 and TRBJ1-5; weak D call: TRBD1 (6 bases). Germline V gene lookup returns CDR1 LNHDA and CDR2 SQIVND (reference sequence). The CDR3 runs 14 residues. V lost 3 bases and J 7 bases, leaving 13 bases between the germline ends. The CDR3 bases that were read are TGTGCCAGTAGTATCCGACAGGCTCTACAGCCC. It is translated as CASSIRQALQP. The full CDR3 protein is CASSIRQALQPQHF.

A word on this clone: The missing CDR3 end, 3 residues past where the read stops, is filled in from the germline J gene. This rearrangement joins TRBV28 to TRBJ1-1; 7 bases are shared with TRBD1. Germline CDR1 reads MDHEN; CDR2 reads SYDVKM. The CDR3 covers 15 residues. The junction had 2 bases not matched to a gene; V was cut back by 1 base and J by 0 bases. The DNA read from the CDR3 is TGTGCCAGCAGTTTATTCGACAGGGTGAACACTGAA. This codes for CASSLFDRVNTE. The CDR3 in full is CASSLFDRVNTEAFF.

On this clone itself: The CDR3 goes on 3 residues after the read ends, and that part is filled in from the germline J gene. The gene calls are TRBV6-2 or TRBV6-3 and TRBJ2-7; 7 bases fit TRBD1. This CDR3 contains 15 residues. From germline, CDR1 is MNHEY and CDR2 SVGEGT. The J segment lost 2 bases and the V segment lost 5 bases, leaving 9 bases of the junction unmatched. The CDR3 bases that were read are TGTGCCAGCAGTCGGTTCCTGACAGGGACCTACGAG. Translating gives CASSRFLTGTYE. The full CDR3 is CASSRFLTGTYEQYF.

CDR3 DNA, as far as it was read: TGTGCCAGTAGTATTCAGGGGACGAACACTGAA. Encoded protein: CASSIQGTNTE. The whole CDR3 reads CASSIQGTNTEAFF. This chain connects TRBV19 to TRBJ1-1, with D tentatively TRBD1 (6 bases). The sequenced fragment ends 3 residues before the CDR3 boundary, so the rest is inferred from the germline J gene. Germline CDR1 reads LNHDA; CDR2 reads SQIVND (reference sequence). The CDR3 consists of 14 residues. Trimming removed 3 bases at V and 1 base at J, with 9 bases between.

On this clone itself: The read comes to an end 3 residues before the CDR3 does, leaving the germline J gene to fill in the end. This chain uses TRBV18 with TRBJ2-1, with a weak D call TRBD1 (9 bases). The germline V gene has CDR1 KGHSH and CDR2 LQKENI. The length of the CDR3 is 16 residues. Trimming shortened V by 5 bases and J by 9 bases, and 23 bases separated the two germline ends. The part of the CDR3 DNA that was read is TGTGCCAGCTCATCGTTCGGGGGGGGACAGGGCACTGAG. Its protein product is CASSSFGGGQGTE. The whole CDR3 sequence is CASSSFGGGQGTEQFF.

On this clone: The observed sequence ends 3 residues before the CDR3 terminus, with the missing tail filled in from the germline J gene. The chain is built from TRBV19 and TRBJ2-7; 7 bases map to TRBD1. Germline lookup yields CDR1 LNHDA and CDR2 SQIVND (reference sequence). The CDR3 extends over 18 amino acids. V dropped 1 base and J dropped 0; count of bases not matched to a gene: 12. CDR3 DNA, as far as it was read: TGTGCCAGTAGTATAGCCAGCACCGGCAGGGGGATCTCCTACGAG. Its protein product is CASSIASTGRGISYE. The full CDR3 protein reads CASSIASTGRGISYEQYF.

About this clone: The read halts 3 residues ahead of the CDR3 end, with the missing end drawn from the germline J gene. This chain joins TRBV7-6 and TRBJ2-4; TRBD2 agrees at 8 bases. This CDR3 contains 14 residues. Germline V gene lookup returns CDR1 SGHVS and CDR2 FNYEAQ. CDR3 bases read: TGTGCCAGCAGCCCGGGAGGGGAGGGCTATGGT. Amino acids: CASSPGGEGYG. The full CDR3 protein is CASSPGGEGYGQYF.

As concerns this clone: The DNA ends 3 residues before the CDR3 does, and the rest of the CDR3 is filled in from the germline J gene. The chain is built from TRBV20-1 and TRBJ2-1; TRBD2 matches at 8 bases. The V segment lost 3 bases and the J segment 6 bases; nucleotides outside the gene matches: 4. The CDR3 has 13 residues. The germline CDR1 and CDR2 sequences are DFQATT and SNEGSKA (reference sequence). The covered CDR3 bases are TGCAGTGCTAGGGGTCTAGCGGGCAATGAG. It translates to CSARGLAGNE. The full CDR3 protein is CSARGLAGNEQFF.

Note on this clone: The read terminates 3 residues ahead of where the CDR3 ends, so the germline J gene completes it. V gene TRBV19 combines with J gene TRBJ2-5, with 15 bases aligning to TRBD2. The ends lost 10 bases at V and 5 bases at J; junction bases unmatched: 5. CDR3 length equals 14 residues. In germline, CDR1 is LNHDA, CDR2 SQIVND (reference sequence). The CDR3 sequence: CATSGTSGGETQYF. CDR3 bases read: TGTGCCACCTCCGGGACTAGCGGGGGGGAGACC. Variable domain in full (rest from reference TRBV19 and TRBJ2-5): DGGITQSPKYLFRKEGQNVTLSCEQNLNHDAMYWYRQDPGQGLRLIYYSQIVNDFQKGDIAEGYSVSREKKESFPLTVTSAQKNPTAFYLCATSGTSGGETQYFGPGTRLLVL.

To note about this clone: The CDR3 is cut off 3 residues early in the read; its end comes from the germline J gene. Other DNA sequences in this sample translate to the same CDR3. This chain joins TRBV18 and TRBJ1-2; a possible D gene is TRBD1 (6 bases). The CDR3 covers 15 residues. Germline CDR1 KGHSH, CDR2 LQKENI. The CDR3 sequence is CASSPLKGVTDTYTF. The sequenced part of the CDR3 DNA is TGTGCCAGCTCCCCGTTGAAGGGGGTCACAGATACG.

To note about this clone: The read comes to an end 3 residues before the CDR3 does, leaving the germline J gene to fill in the end. The genes are TRBV18 and TRBJ1-2; 8 nucleotides line up with TRBD1. This CDR3 comprises 16 residues. CDR1 KGHSH and CDR2 LQKENI come from the germline V gene. Partial CDR3 DNA: TGTGCCAGCTCACCATATCGGCAGGGGGCGGTGAGCGAC. Residues: CASSPYRQGAVSD. The whole CDR3 protein reads CASSPYRQGAVSDYTF.

To note about this clone: The read terminates 3 residues ahead of where the CDR3 ends, so the germline J gene completes it. This chain uses TRBV5-6 with TRBJ1-5, with D tentatively TRBD1 (5 bases). Germline-derived CDR1 and CDR2 are SGHDT and YYEEEE. There are 14 residues in the CDR3. Between the trimmed V and J ends, which lost 3 bases and 2 bases, there was a span of 9 bases. The DNA read from the CDR3 is TGTGCCAGCAGCTCGGGGGTTGGCAATCAGCCC. It translates to CASSSGVGNQP. The whole CDR3 region reads CASSSGVGNQPQHF.

As regards this clone: The read is 3 residues too short to cover the CDR3 end, so that end is filled in from the germline J gene. The J gene is TRBJ2-3, the V gene TRBV19, with D maybe TRBD1 (6 bases). Germline V gene sequence: CDR1 LNHDA, CDR2 SQIVND (reference sequence). CDR3 length: 14 amino acids. CDR3 DNA (partial): TGTGCCAGTAGTATAGTAGGGGGTAATCAGCCG. It specifies CASSIVGGNQP. The full CDR3 reads CASSIVGGNQPQYF. The entire variable domain, with the rest obtained from reference TRBV19 and TRBJ2-3, is as follows: DGGITQSPKYLFRKEGQNVTLSCEQNLNHDAMYWYRQDPGQGLRLIYYSQIVNDFQKGDIAEGYSVSREKKESFPLTVTSAQKNPTAFYLCASSIVGGNQPQYFGPGTRLTVL.

The CDR3 DNA, read in part, is TGTGCCAGCAGTGAACCCTACGCTCACACTGAA. This encodes CASSEPYAHTE. The CDR3 in its entirety is CASSEPYAHTEAFF. The V and J genes are TRBV6-1 and TRBJ1-1; no definite D call. The sequenced fragment ends 3 residues before the CDR3 boundary, so the rest is inferred from the germline J gene. Germline CDR1 is MNHNS and CDR2 is SASEGT. V was shortened by 2 bases and J by 3 bases, with 10 bases between the two germline ends. The CDR3 is 14 residues long.

Comment on this clone: The read terminates 3 residues ahead of where the CDR3 ends, so the germline J gene completes it. The chain couples TRBV5-1 to TRBJ1-4, with TRBD1 as a possible D gene (5 bases). Germline assignment: CDR1 SGHRS and CDR2 YFSETQ. This CDR3 region has 16 residues. CDR3 protein: CASSLEGSSYNSPLFF. The sequenced part of the CDR3 DNA is TGCGCCAGCAGCCTGGAGGGGAGCTCCTATAATTCACCA.

CDR3 residues: CASNRPGQDNEKLFF. Incomplete CDR3 DNA: TGTGCCAGCAATCGACCGGGACAGGATAATGAAAAG. This rearrangement joins TRBV19 to TRBJ2-2; 8 bases are a match to TRBD1. The CDR3 end lies 3 residues beyond the end of the read and is filled in from the germline J gene. This CDR3 has 15 amino acids. Germline V gives CDR1 LNHDA, CDR2 SQIVND (reference sequence).

About this clone itself: The read ends 3 residues before the CDR3 terminus; that terminus is restored from the germline J gene. Different DNA sequences within this sample yield the same CDR3. The V and J genes are TRBV20-1 and TRBJ1-3; 9 bases are shared with TRBD1. Germline-derived CDR1 and CDR2 are DFQATT and SNEGSKA (reference sequence). This CDR3 has 14 residues. Losses at the gene ends were 6 bases for V and 4 bases for J; bases not matched to a gene: 7. CDR3 sequence: CSAHTGGEGNTIYF. The CDR3 bases that were read are TGCAGTGCGCACACAGGGGGCGAAGGAAACACC.

Turning to this clone: The read ends 3 residues shy of where the CDR3 ends; the end is completed using the germline J gene. This chain links TRBV7-2 with TRBJ2-2; tentatively, D is TRBD1 (5 bases). This CDR3 spans 14 amino acids. The germline V gene encodes CDR1 SGHTA and CDR2 FQGNSA. Partial CDR3 DNA: TGTGCCAGCAGCTTCGGACAAAGGGGTTCACCG. This sequence encodes CASSFGQRGSP. The whole CDR3 sequence is CASSFGQRGSPLFF.